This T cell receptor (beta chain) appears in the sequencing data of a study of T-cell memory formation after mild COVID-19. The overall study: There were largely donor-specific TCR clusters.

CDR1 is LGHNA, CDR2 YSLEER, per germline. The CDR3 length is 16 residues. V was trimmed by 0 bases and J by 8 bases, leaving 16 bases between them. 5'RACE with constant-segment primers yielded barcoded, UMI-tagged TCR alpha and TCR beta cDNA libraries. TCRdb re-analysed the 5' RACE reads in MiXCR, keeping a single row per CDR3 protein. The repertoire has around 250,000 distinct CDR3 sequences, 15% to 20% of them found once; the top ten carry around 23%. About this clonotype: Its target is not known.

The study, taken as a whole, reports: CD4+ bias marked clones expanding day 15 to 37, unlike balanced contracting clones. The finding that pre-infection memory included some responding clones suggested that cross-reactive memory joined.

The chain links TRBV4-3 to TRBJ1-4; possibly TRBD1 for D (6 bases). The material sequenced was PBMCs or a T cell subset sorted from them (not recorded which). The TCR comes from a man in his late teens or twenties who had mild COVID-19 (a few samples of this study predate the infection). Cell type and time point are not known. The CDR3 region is CASSQEENRVREKLFF. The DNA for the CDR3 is TGCGCCAGCAGCCAAGAGGAAAACAGGGTGCGGGAAAAACTGTTTTTT.